One TCR beta chain is described in this entry. Its cognate antigen is unknown. The CDR3 spans 14 residues. Per the germline V gene, CDR1 is SGHVS and CDR2 is FQNEAQ. V lost 0 bases and J 6 bases, leaving 11 bases between the germline ends. The data are from a study of T cell repertoires in cytomegalovirus infection. TCRdb processed the reads anew with MiXCR; each CDR3 protein has one entry. The profile shows just under 500,000 distinct CDR3 sequences, 33% of them singletons. The TCR originated in a human donor in good health (CMV status not recorded). Some clones in this sample may be carry-over from other donors' samples. The chain links TRBV7-8 to TRBJ1-2; perhaps TRBD1 as D (6 bases). The specimen was cultured PBMCs, collected from culture after CMV antigen stimulation. The CDR3: CASSLAQSGDGYTF. The CDR3 region has the DNA TGTGCCAGCAGCTTAGCGCAATCAGGGGATGGCTACACCTTC.